These T cell receptor beta chains were read from a single sample in a study of chemoradiotherapy in HPV16-positive cancers. Generated by immunoSEQ multiplex PCR, the TCRdb table keeps only in-frame clones and is missing some. The sample has about 1,600 clones, 82% seen once. The specimen was tumor tissue, collected from a patient who underwent chemoradiotherapy. The receptors were sampled from a human donor with HPV-associated anogenital cancer. The CDR3 runs from the conserved cysteine through the conserved F or W. The order of the fields is J gene, V gene, D gene, clone size, CDR3 protein, CDR3 DNA. D genes are given only for firm matches. The size entry is marked missing in some rows and otherwise reads once, few, many or a size class.

>TRBJ1-5|TRBV28|NA|once
CASSLTQGHQPQHF
TGTGCCAGCAGTTTGACGCAGGGCCACCAGCCCCAGCATTTT
>TRBJ1-2|TRBV7-2|TRBD1|NA
CASSARDSPYGYTF
TGTGCCAGCAGCGCTAGGGACAGCCCCTATGGCTACACCTTC
>TRBJ2-1|TRBV2|TRBD2|NA
CASSEGSGGHLNEQFF
TGTGCCAGCAGTGAAGGGTCGGGGGGGCATCTCAATGAGCAGTTCTTC
>TRBJ1-4|TRBV30|NA|NA
CAWSIGLKGLFF
TGTGCCTGGAGTATTGGACTCAAAGGACTGTTTTTT
>TRBJ2-2|TRBV5-1|TRBD1|NA
CASRIWTGNTGELFF
TGCGCCAGCAGAATTTGGACAGGGAACACCGGGGAGCTGTTTTTT
>TRBJ2-7|TRBV7-8|NA|NA
CASSPYTGSYEQYF
TGTGCCAGCAGCCCCTACACGGGTTCCTACGAGCAGTACTTC
>TRBJ2-7|TRBV9|TRBD1|NA
CASSPRTGDYEQYF
TGTGCCAGCAGCCCCCGGACAGGGGACTACGAGCAGTACTTC
>TRBJ2-5|TRBV6-1|NA|NA
CASSQETQYF
TGTGCCAGCAGCCAAGAGACCCAGTACTTC
>TRBJ2-5|TRBV18|TRBD2|NA
CASHTGTSETQYF
TGTGCCAGCCATACCGGGACTAGCGAGACCCAGTACTTC
>TRBJ2-6|TRBV5-6|NA|NA
CASSLFGRSGANVLTF
TGTGCCAGCAGCTTGTTCGGACGCTCTGGGGCCAACGTCCTGACTTTC
>TRBJ1-4|TRBV5-3|NA|NA
CARSLLSRGEKLFF
TGTGCCAGAAGCTTGCTATCTAGGGGTGAAAAACTGTTTTTT
>TRBJ1-6|TRBV28|TRBD1|NA
CASRDRGQAPLHF
TGTGCCAGCAGGGACAGGGGCCAGGCACCCCTCCACTTT
>TRBJ2-7|TRBV6-1|TRBD2|NA
CASSVTAGGSYEQYF
TGTGCCAGCAGTGTAACGGCGGGGGGGTCCTACGAGCAGTACTTC
>TRBJ2-2|TRBV13|NA|large
CASSPRLGELFF
TGTGCCAGCAGCCCGCGGTTGGGGGAGCTGTTTTTT
>TRBJ1-3|TRBV27|NA|few
CASSSLHSGNTIYF
TGTGCCAGCAGTTCCCTGCACTCTGGAAACACCATATATTTT
>TRBJ1-1|TRBV5-1|NA|NA
CASSEQPNTEAFF
TGCGCCAGCAGTGAACAACCGAACACTGAAGCTTTCTTT
>TRBJ2-5|TRBV7-2|TRBD2|NA
CASSLFSSGGDGATQYF
TGTGCCAGCAGCTTATTTAGTAGCGGGGGGGACGGGGCGACCCAGTACTTC
>TRBJ1-3|TRBV5-4|NA|NA
CASSLSGTGNTIYF
TGTGCCAGCAGCTTGTCCGGGACCGGAAACACCATATATTTT
>TRBJ2-1|TRBV19|NA|NA
CASSMEEKAEQFF
TGTGCCAGTAGTATGGAGGAAAAGGCTGAGCAGTTCTTC
>TRBJ2-2|TRBV6-6|TRBD1|NA
CASSHGTGVGGELFF
TGTGCCAGCAGCCACGGGACAGGGGTGGGCGGGGAGCTGTTTTTT
>TRBJ1-2|TRBV27|NA|NA
CASSLSPPGPYGYTF
TGTGCCAGCAGTTTATCCCCCCCGGGACCGTATGGCTACACCTTC
>TRBJ1-2|TRBV9|NA|NA
CASSVDRALSYGYTF
TGTGCCAGCAGCGTAGACCGTGCACTCAGCTATGGCTACACCTTC
>TRBJ1-6|TRBV2|NA|few
CASRESGVSNSPLHF
TGTGCCAGCAGAGAGTCGGGGGTTTCCAATTCACCCCTCCACTTT
>TRBJ1-6|TRBV9|TRBD1|once
CASSLTGGSSPLHF
TGTGCCAGCAGCTTGACAGGGGGAAGTTCACCCCTCCACTTT
>TRBJ1-3|TRBV7-6|TRBD1|NA
CASSFLQGTSGNTIYF
TGTGCCAGCAGCTTTTTACAGGGGACCTCTGGAAACACCATATATTTT
>TRBJ1-2|TRBV21-1|NA|NA
CASSKDRRGPTTNYGYTF
TGTGCCAGCAGCAAGGACCGCAGGGGACCCACTACGAACTATGGCTACACCTTC
>TRBJ1-2|TRBV9|NA|NA
CASSENRNYGYTF
TGTGCCAGCAGCGAGAACAGGAACTATGGCTACACCTTC
>TRBJ2-1|TRBV5-1|TRBD2|NA
CASSSVSGGTGEQFF
TGCGCCAGCAGCTCGGTTAGCGGGGGGACAGGTGAGCAGTTCTTC
>TRBJ1-1|TRBV30|TRBD1|once
CAWSAWDRGNTEAFF
TGTGCCTGGAGTGCATGGGACAGGGGAAACACTGAAGCTTTCTTT
>TRBJ2-1|TRBV27|NA|NA
CASSPPGLGEQFF
TGTGCCAGCAGTCCTCCCGGCCTGGGTGAGCAGTTCTTC
>TRBJ2-7|TRBV28|TRBD1|once
CASGGQGAGSYEQYF
TGTGCCAGTGGGGGGCAGGGGGCCGGGTCCTACGAGCAGTACTTC
>TRBJ1-4|TRBV5-6|TRBD1|NA
CASSSVGQGAANEKLFF
TGTGCCAGCAGCTCCGTGGGACAGGGGGCAGCTAATGAAAAACTGTTTTTT
>TRBJ2-7|TRBV11-1|TRBD1|NA
CASSWETGTGSYEQYF
TGTGCCAGCAGTTGGGAGACCGGGACAGGGTCCTACGAGCAGTACTTC
>TRBJ1-1|TRBV27|NA|NA
CASSFSAQGNTEAFF
TGTGCCAGCAGTTTTTCGGCACAGGGAAACACTGAAGCTTTCTTT
>TRBJ1-5|TRBV7-2|NA|NA
CASSLFGRGSNQPQHF
TGTGCCAGCAGCTTATTTGGGCGAGGAAGCAATCAGCCCCAGCATTTT
>TRBJ2-3|TRBV6-4|NA|NA
CASSLGGPTDTQYF
TGTGCCAGCAGCCTCGGGGGGCCCACAGATACGCAGTATTTT
>TRBJ2-3|TRBV10-3|TRBD2|once
CAISEGLAGATDTQYF
TGTGCCATCAGTGAGGGACTAGCGGGGGCCACAGATACGCAGTATTTT
>TRBJ2-1|TRBV6-6|TRBD1|few
CASSRDRYNEQFF
TGTGCCAGTTCCCGGGACAGGTACAATGAGCAGTTCTTC
>TRBJ2-5|TRBV2|TRBD2|NA
CASSDKRGGVTQYF
TGTGCCAGCAGTGATAAGCGGGGGGGCGTGACCCAGTACTTC
>TRBJ1-1|TRBV7-9|NA|once
CASSLRLNTEAFF
TGTGCCAGCAGCTTAAGGCTGAACACTGAAGCTTTCTTT
>TRBJ2-7|TRBV2|TRBD1|NA
CASSARTGLNEQYF
TGTGCCAGCAGTGCAAGGACAGGGTTGAACGAGCAGTACTTC
>TRBJ1-2|TRBV5-1|TRBD1|NA
CASSSKQGNYGYTF
TGCGCCAGCAGCTCTAAACAGGGGAACTATGGCTACACCTTC
>TRBJ1-5|TRBV5-1|NA|few
CASSPDGSNQPQHF
TGCGCCAGCAGCCCGGACGGTAGCAATCAGCCCCAGCATTTT
>TRBJ1-2|TRBV28|NA|NA
CASSFNSSPTGRFYGYTF
TGTGCCAGCAGTTTCAACTCGAGCCCAACGGGGCGGTTCTATGGCTACACCTTC
>TRBJ2-1|TRBV7-7|TRBD2|NA
CASSLQMQAGEQFF
TGTGCTAGCAGCTTACAGATGCAAGCGGGGGAGCAGTTCTTC
>TRBJ1-5|TRBV4-2|NA|few
CASSQDHFLNQPQHF
TGTGCCAGCAGCCAGGACCACTTCCTCAATCAGCCCCAGCATTTT
>TRBJ1-2|TRBV5-8|NA|few
CASSRTGNYGYTF
TGTGCCAGCAGCCGGACCGGGAACTATGGCTACACCTTC
>TRBJ1-1|TRBV19|TRBD1|NA
CATRGGTGLTEAFF
TGTGCCACCAGGGGGGGGACAGGGCTAACTGAAGCTTTCTTT
>TRBJ2-3|TRBV9|TRBD1|NA
CASSSGQGASDTQYF
TGTGCCAGCAGCTCGGGACAGGGGGCTTCAGATACGCAGTATTTT
>TRBJ1-4|TRBV18|NA|NA
CASSPRGDINEKLFF
TGTGCCAGCTCACCAAGGGGGGACATAAATGAAAAACTGTTTTTT
>TRBJ2-4|TRBV11-2|TRBD1|NA
CASSLHSIGTGENIQYF
TGTGCCAGCAGCTTACACTCCATAGGGACAGGAGAAAACATTCAGTACTTC
>TRBJ2-1|TRBV4-1|NA|NA
CASSQDGRAAGNEQFF
TGCGCCAGCAGCCAAGATGGGCGGGCCGCGGGCAATGAGCAGTTCTTC
>TRBJ2-3|TRBV11-3|TRBD1|NA
CASSFGRGRGTDTQYF
TGTGCCAGCAGCTTCGGCAGGGGGCGCGGGACAGATACGCAGTATTTT
>TRBJ1-4|TRBV6-1|NA|NA
CASHRSGGDEKLFF
TGTGCCAGTCACAGGTCCGGGGGAGATGAAAAACTGTTTTTT
>TRBJ2-5|TRBV11-2|NA|NA
CASSLGPGLKETQYF
TGTGCCAGCAGCTTAGGCCCGGGGTTGAAAGAGACCCAGTACTTC